This T cell receptor beta chain was identified in a study of technical replicates of blood from four donors. Trimming stripped 2 bases from V and 6 bases from J, with 10 bases between. Germline CDR1 and CDR2: MGHDK and SYGVNS. The CDR3 has 13 amino acids. Libraries were prepared by immunoSEQ multiplex PCR; TCRdb keeps only in-frame clonotypes and omits some of them. The sample includes about 66,000 clones, over 75% of them seen just once. Sequencing was carried out using PBMCs. This receptor was identified in a human donor in good health. Some clones in this sample may be carry-over from other donors' samples. The gene calls are TRBV25-1 and TRBJ1-2; D is undetermined. CDR3: CASSERRGNGYTF. Here the CDR3 DNA reads TGTGCCAGCAGTGAACGCCGAGGGAATGGCTACACCTTC.